The next 3 T cell receptor beta chains were all read from a single sample in a study of lymphopenia after photon versus proton radiotherapy. Repertoires were generated with immunoSEQ multiplex PCR, while TCRdb's copy carries only in-frame clones and drops some. The sample shows under 75,000 clones, 85% to 95% of them seen only once. The material sequenced was peripheral blood, taken from a patient treated with photon-based radiotherapy. The receptors here all came from a woman aged 40 to 49 with cholangiocarcinoma.

V and J are TRBV30 and TRBJ2-3; D remains ambiguous. Germline V gene sequence: CDR1 GTSNPN, CDR2 SVGIG (reference sequence). V lost 0 bases, J lost 7 bases, and 14 bases lay in between. CDR3 length equals 14 residues. The CDR3 nucleotides read TGTGCCTGGAGTGTCCCAAGGACCAGCAATACGCAGTATTTT. The encoded protein is CAWSVPRTSNTQYF.

V and J are TRBV5-1 and TRBJ2-7; a possible D gene is TRBD2 (6 bases). The CDR3 contains 16 residues. Germline CDR1 reads SGHRS; CDR2 reads YFSETQ. V was clipped by 0 bases and J by 5 bases, with 18 bases between them. The DNA of the CDR3 is TGCGCCAGCAGCTTGGAGGGGACGGGACTGTCGGACGAGCAGTACTTC. Residues: CASSLEGTGLSDEQYF.

This clone was observed a single time. The gene calls are TRBV25-1 and TRBJ2-3; the match to TRBD2 covers 10 bases. Unmatched junction bases numbered 4, after V lost 2 bases and J lost 5 bases. This CDR3 comprises 15 residues. Germline V lookup: CDR1 MGHDK, CDR2 SYGVNS. The CDR3 DNA sequence: TGTGCCAGCAGTGAAATAGCGGGAGGTAGAGATACGCAGTATTTT. It yields the protein CASSEIAGGRDTQYF.